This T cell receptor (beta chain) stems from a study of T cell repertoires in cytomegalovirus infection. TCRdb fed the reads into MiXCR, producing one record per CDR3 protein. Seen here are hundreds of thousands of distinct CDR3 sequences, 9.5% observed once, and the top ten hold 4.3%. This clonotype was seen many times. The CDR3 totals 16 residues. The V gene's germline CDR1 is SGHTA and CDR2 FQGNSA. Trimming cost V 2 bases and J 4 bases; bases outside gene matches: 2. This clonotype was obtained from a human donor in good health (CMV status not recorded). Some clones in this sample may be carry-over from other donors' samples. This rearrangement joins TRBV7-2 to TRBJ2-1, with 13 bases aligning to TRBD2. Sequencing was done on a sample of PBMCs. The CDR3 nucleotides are TGTGCCAGCAGCTTAAGGACTAGCGGGGGTTACAATGAGCAGTTCTTC. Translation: CASSLRTSGGYNEQFF.